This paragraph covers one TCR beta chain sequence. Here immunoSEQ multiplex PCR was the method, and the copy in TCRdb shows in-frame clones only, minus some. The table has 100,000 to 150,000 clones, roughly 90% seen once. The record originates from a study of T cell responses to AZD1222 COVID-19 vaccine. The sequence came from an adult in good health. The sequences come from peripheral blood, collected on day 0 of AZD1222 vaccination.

This chain's CDR3 is CASSMAGVIYNEQFF. The DNA for the CDR3 is TGTGCCAGTAGTATGGCGGGTGTGATATACAATGAGCAGTTCTTC. The chain joins TRBV19 to TRBJ2-1; D is possibly TRBD2 (5 bases). Trimming cost V 3 bases and J 4 bases, with 13 bases left between them. CDR1 is LNHDA and CDR2 is SQIVND in the germline V gene (reference sequence). The CDR3 length is 15 residues.